This TCR beta chain comes out of a study of blood T cell repertoires in COVID-19. Germline lookup yields CDR1 SEHNR and CDR2 FQNEAQ (reference sequence). The germline V and J ends were trimmed by 5 bases and 0 bases, with 13 bases remaining between them. The CDR3 extends over 16 amino acids. TCRdb's copy holds only in-frame clones and misses some; the assay was immunoSEQ multiplex PCR. The sample yields about 140,000 clones, almost 85% seen once. The clonotype comes from a man in his forties or fifties with acute or convalescent COVID-19. The chain is built from TRBV7-9 and TRBJ2-2; no clear D gene. The sequenced sample consisted of peripheral blood. The CDR3 loop reads CASSPPEIANTGELFF. In DNA, the CDR3 is TGTGCCAGCAGCCCCCCGGAGATTGCGAACACCGGGGAGCTGTTTTTT.